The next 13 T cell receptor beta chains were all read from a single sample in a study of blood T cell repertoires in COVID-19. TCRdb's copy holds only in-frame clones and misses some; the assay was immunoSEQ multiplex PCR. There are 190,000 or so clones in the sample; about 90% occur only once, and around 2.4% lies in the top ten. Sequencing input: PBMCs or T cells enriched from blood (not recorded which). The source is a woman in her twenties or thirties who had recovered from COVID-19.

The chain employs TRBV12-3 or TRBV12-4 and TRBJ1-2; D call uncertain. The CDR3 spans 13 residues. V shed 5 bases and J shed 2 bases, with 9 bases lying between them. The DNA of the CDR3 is TGTGCCAGCAGTCAAAATTCAAACTATGGCTACACCTTC. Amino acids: CASSQNSNYGYTF.

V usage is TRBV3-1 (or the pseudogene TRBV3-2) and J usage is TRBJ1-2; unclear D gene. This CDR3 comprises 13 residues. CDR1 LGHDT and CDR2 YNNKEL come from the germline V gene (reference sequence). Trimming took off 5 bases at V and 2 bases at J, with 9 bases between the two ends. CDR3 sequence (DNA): TGTGCCAGCAGCACGACCGGGAACTATGGCTACACCTTC. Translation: CASSTTGNYGYTF.

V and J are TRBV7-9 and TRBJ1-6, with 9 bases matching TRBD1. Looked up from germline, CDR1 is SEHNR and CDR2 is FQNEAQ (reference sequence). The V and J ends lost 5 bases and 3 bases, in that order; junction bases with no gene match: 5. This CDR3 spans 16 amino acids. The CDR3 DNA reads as TGTGCCAGCAGCAACGGACAGGGGTTCTATAATTCACCCCTCCACTTT. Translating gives CASSNGQGFYNSPLHF.

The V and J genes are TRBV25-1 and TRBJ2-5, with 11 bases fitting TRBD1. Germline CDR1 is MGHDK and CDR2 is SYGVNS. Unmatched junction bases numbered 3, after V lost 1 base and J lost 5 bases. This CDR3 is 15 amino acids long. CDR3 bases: TGTGCCAGCAGTGAATTAGGGACAGGGGGTGAGACCCAGTACTTC. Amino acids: CASSELGTGGETQYF.

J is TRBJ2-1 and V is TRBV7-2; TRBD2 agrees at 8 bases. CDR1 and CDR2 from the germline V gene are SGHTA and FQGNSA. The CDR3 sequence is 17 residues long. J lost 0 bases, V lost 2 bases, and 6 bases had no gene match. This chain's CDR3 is CASSLIKGTSSYNEQFF. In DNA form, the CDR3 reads TGTGCCAGCAGCTTAATTAAAGGGACTAGCTCCTACAATGAGCAGTTCTTC.

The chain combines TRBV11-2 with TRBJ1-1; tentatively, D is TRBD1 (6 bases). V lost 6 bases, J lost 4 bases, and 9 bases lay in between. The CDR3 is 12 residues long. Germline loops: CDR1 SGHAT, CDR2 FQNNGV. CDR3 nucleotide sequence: TGTGCCAGCAGGAGGGGGGGCACTGAAGCTTTCTTT. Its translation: CASRRGGTEAFF.

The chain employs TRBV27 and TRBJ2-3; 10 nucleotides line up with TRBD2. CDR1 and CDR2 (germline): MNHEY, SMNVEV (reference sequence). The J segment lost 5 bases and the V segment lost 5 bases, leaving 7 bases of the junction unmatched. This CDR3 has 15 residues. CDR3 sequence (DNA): TGTGCCAGCAGTACCCTAGCGGGAGATAGAGATACGCAGTATTTT. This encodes CASSTLAGDRDTQYF.

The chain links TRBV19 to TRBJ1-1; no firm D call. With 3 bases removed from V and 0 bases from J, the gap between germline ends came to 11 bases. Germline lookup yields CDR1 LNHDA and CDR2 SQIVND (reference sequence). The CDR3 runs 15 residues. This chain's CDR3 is CASSITVDMNTEAFF. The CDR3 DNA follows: TGTGCCAGTAGTATCACGGTAGACATGAACACTGAAGCTTTCTTT.

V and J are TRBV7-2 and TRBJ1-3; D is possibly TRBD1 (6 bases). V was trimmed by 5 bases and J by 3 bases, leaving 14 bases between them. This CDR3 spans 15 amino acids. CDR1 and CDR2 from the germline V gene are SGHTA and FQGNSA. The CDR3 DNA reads TGTGCCAGCAGCACTCCTCAGGGGAATGGAAACACCATATATTTT. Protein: CASSTPQGNGNTIYF.

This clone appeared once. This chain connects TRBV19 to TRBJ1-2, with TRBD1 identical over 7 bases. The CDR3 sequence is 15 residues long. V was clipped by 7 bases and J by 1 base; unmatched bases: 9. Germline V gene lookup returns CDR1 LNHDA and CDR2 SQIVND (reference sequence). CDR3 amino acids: CASTEDRSFNYGYTF. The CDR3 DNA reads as TGTGCCAGTACTGAGGACAGGTCTTTTAACTATGGCTACACCTTC.

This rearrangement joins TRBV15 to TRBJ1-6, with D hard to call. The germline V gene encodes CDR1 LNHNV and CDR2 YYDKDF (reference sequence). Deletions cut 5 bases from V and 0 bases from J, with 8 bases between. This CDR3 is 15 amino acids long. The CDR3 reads CATSPEGSYNSPLHF. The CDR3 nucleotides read TGTGCCACCAGCCCAGAGGGCTCCTATAATTCACCCCTCCACTTT. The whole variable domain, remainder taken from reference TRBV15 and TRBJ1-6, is DAMVIQNPRYQVTQFGKPVTLSCSQTLNHNVMYWYQQKSSQAPKLLFHYYDKDFNNEADTPDNFQSRRPNTSFCFLDIRSPGLGDTAMYLCATSPEGSYNSPLHFGNGTRLTVT.

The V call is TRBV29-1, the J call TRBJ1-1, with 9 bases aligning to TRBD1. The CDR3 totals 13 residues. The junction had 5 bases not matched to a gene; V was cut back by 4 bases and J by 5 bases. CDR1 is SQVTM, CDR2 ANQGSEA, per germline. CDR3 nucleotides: TGCAGCGTTGTTGGACAGGGGCATACTGAAGCTTTCTTT. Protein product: CSVVGQGHTEAFF.

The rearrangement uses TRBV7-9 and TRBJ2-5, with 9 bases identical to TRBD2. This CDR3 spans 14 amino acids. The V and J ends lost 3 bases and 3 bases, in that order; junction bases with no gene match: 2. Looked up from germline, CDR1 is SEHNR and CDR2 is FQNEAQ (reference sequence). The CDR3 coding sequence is TGTGCCAGCAGCTTTAGCGGGGGAGAAGAGACCCAGTACTTC. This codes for CASSFSGGEETQYF.